This passage covers 10 T cell receptor beta chains from one sample sequenced in a study of Ad26.COV2.S vaccination and SARS-CoV-2 variants. Treatment described: about 20 received Ad26.COV2.S at low or high dose, single or two shots; a few received placebo; per-sample allocation not given. Samples were taken on day 63 after the first vaccine or placebo injection. Sequencing used immunoSEQ multiplex PCR; TCRdb keeps in-frame clones, though not all of them. The repertoire holds about 400,000 clones, with 83% as singletons. This material consisted of peripheral blood, taken in a trial of Ad26.COV2.S vaccine versus placebo. These receptor sequences come from a person between 18 and 65 years old who received the Ad26.COV2.S COVID-19 vaccine or a placebo.

The chain combines TRBV29-1 with TRBJ2-3, with a tentative D call TRBD1 (5 bases). The CDR3 consists of 13 residues. CDR1 and CDR2 from the germline V gene are SQVTM and ANQGSEA. Trimming pared 6 bases from V and 1 base from J, leaving 11 bases between. The chain's CDR3 is CSVVDRGTDTQYF. The DNA for the CDR3 is TGCAGCGTGGTAGACAGAGGCACAGATACGCAGTATTTT.

The chain couples TRBV13 to TRBJ2-5; the match to TRBD2 covers 8 bases. V lost 4 bases to trimming and J lost 3 bases; unmatched junction nucleotides: 10. Per germline, CDR1 PRHDT and CDR2 FYEKMQ (reference sequence). This CDR3 has 16 amino acids. CDR3 protein: CASSYSVSGGEETQYF. In nucleotides, the CDR3 is TGTGCCAGCAGCTATTCCGTTTCGGGAGGGGAAGAGACCCAGTACTTC.

This clone was picked up a small number of times. The chain has TRBV29-1 and TRBJ2-1; 10 nucleotides line up with TRBD1. The CDR3 extends over 13 amino acids. The J segment lost 9 bases and the V segment lost 8 bases, leaving 10 bases of the junction unmatched. CDR1 SQVTM and CDR2 ANQGSEA come from the germline V gene. This CDR3 is CSTGTGDEGEQFF. For the CDR3, the DNA is TGCAGCACCGGGACAGGGGATGAGGGTGAGCAGTTCTTC.

The chain joins TRBV19 to TRBJ1-6; D gene uncertain. The CDR3 loop spans 10 amino acids. Trimming removed 7 bases from V and 16 bases from J, with 11 bases in between. Germline CDR1 is LNHDA and CDR2 is SQIVND (reference sequence). The DNA for the CDR3 is TGTGCCAGTATGGAAAGAAGACTCCACTTT. Translating it yields CASMERRLHF.

At least ten counts were recorded for this clone. V is TRBV27 and J is TRBJ1-4; 7 nucleotides line up with TRBD1. The germline V gene has CDR1 MNHEY and CDR2 SMNVEV (reference sequence). V lost 3 bases, J lost 0 bases, and 16 bases stayed unmatched. The CDR3 is made up of 20 amino acids. The CDR3 DNA reads TGTGCCAGCAGTTTTAGGCCTTACAGGGGATTTGGCGCAACTAATGAAAAACTGTTTTTT. Residues: CASSFRPYRGFGATNEKLFF.

The rearrangement joins TRBV5-5 to TRBJ2-5; D tentatively reads TRBD1 or TRBD2 (5 bases each). The V gene's germline CDR1 is SGHKS and CDR2 YYEKEE (reference sequence). Trimming removed 4 bases at V and 8 bases at J, with 18 bases between. The CDR3 has 14 residues. The CDR3 is CASSGGAYQGTQYF. DNA of the CDR3: TGTGCCAGCAGCGGGGGAGCGTACCAAGGCACCCAGTACTTC.

V is TRBV29-1 and J is TRBJ1-2; no clear D gene. CDR1 and CDR2 (germline): SQVTM, ANQGSEA. The V end lost 6 bases, the J end lost 7 bases, and 15 bases lay between the germline ends. The CDR3 totals 12 residues. In DNA form, the CDR3 reads TGCAGCGTGCGGGCCAAAGCGAGTGGCTACACCTTC. Amino acid sequence: CSVRAKASGYTF.

J is TRBJ2-5 and V is TRBV7-9; 7 bases map to TRBD2. Trimming cost V 3 bases and J 5 bases; bases outside gene matches: 6. Germline CDR1 is SEHNR and CDR2 is FQNEAQ (reference sequence). This CDR3 comprises 14 residues. CDR3 residues: CASSFAQGGETQYF. Written as DNA, the CDR3 is TGTGCCAGCAGCTTCGCGCAGGGAGGGGAGACCCAGTACTTC.

The rearrangement joins TRBV18 to TRBJ1-5; TRBD1 agrees at 8 bases. The CDR3 sequence is 14 residues long. CDR1 is KGHSH, CDR2 LQKENI, per germline. V shed 8 bases and J 1 base; nucleotides not matched to a gene: 4. The CDR3 DNA follows: TGTGCCAGCGCCCGACAGGGGAGCAATCAGCCCCAGCATTTT. Translating it yields CASARQGSNQPQHF.

The V call is TRBV24-1, the J call TRBJ2-1; the D is unclear. Between the trimmed V and J ends, which lost 3 bases and 6 bases, there was a span of 8 bases. CDR3 length: 13 amino acids. CDR1 is KGHDR and CDR2 is SFDVKD in the germline V gene. The CDR3 nucleotides are TGTGCCACCAGTGATACTGTAGGCAATGAGCAGTTCTTC. It specifies CATSDTVGNEQFF.